A single sample is the source of the 6 T cell receptor beta chains below, sequenced in a study of blood T cell repertoires in COVID-19. Profiling relied on immunoSEQ multiplex PCR, and the TCRdb table lists in-frame clones only, not all of them. The sample includes about 160,000 clones, approximately 84% of them seen just once. Sequencing was carried out using peripheral blood. The receptors here all came from a man aged 65 to 85 with acute or convalescent COVID-19.

The chain employs TRBV7-9 and TRBJ1-2; the match to TRBD1 covers 7 bases. The CDR3 sequence is 13 residues long. V was clipped by 5 bases and J by 4 bases; unmatched bases: 4. Germline-derived CDR1 and CDR2 are SEHNR and FQNEAQ (reference sequence). CDR3 sequence (DNA): TGTGCCAGCAGCGATTCAGGGGGCTATGGCTACACCTTC. Its translation is CASSDSGGYGYTF.

The J gene is TRBJ2-5, the V gene TRBV5-1; 8 positions agree with TRBD2. This CDR3 has 16 amino acids. CDR1 and CDR2 from the germline V gene are SGHRS and YFSETQ. Trimming removed 4 bases from V and 5 bases from J; junction bases left unmatched: 13. The CDR3 region is CASSRVGGAYGETQYF. CDR3 DNA: TGCGCCAGCAGCAGAGTCGGGGGGGCCTACGGTGAGACCCAGTACTTC.

This chain connects TRBV7-9 to TRBJ2-7; D gene ambiguous. V was trimmed by 3 bases and J by 4 bases, leaving 10 bases between them. From germline, CDR1 is SEHNR and CDR2 FQNEAQ (reference sequence). The CDR3 is made up of 13 amino acids. The CDR3 nucleotides read TGTGCCAGCAGCTTTAATGGGCAATACGAGCAGTACTTC. It specifies CASSFNGQYEQYF.

This chain connects TRBV30 to TRBJ1-1, with D possibly being TRBD1 (5 bases). CDR3 length equals 13 residues. Trimming pared 3 bases from V and 1 base from J, leaving 9 bases between. Looked up from germline, CDR1 is GTSNPN and CDR2 is SVGIG (reference sequence). The DNA for the CDR3 is TGTGCCTGGAGGGCAAGGGGGAACACTGAAGCTTTCTTT. Translating gives CAWRARGNTEAFF.

The V gene is TRBV5-6, the J gene TRBJ2-7; 11 bases fit TRBD1. J lost 2 bases, V lost 2 bases, and 6 bases had no gene match. This CDR3 region has 16 residues. The germline V gene encodes CDR1 SGHDT and CDR2 YYEEEE. The CDR3: CASSFQRTGGPYEQYF. CDR3 coding DNA: TGTGCCAGCAGCTTTCAGCGGACAGGGGGCCCCTACGAGCAGTACTTC.

The V and J genes are TRBV6-5 and TRBJ1-1; D is unresolved. Germline assignment: CDR1 MNHEY and CDR2 SVGAGI. Trimming stripped 6 bases from V and 0 bases from J, with 8 bases between. The CDR3 covers 13 residues. CDR3: CASSPRLNTEAFF. As DNA, the CDR3 is TGTGCCAGCAGCCCGCGATTGAACACTGAAGCTTTCTTT.